The sequence of this T cell receptor beta chain was determined in a study of blood T cell repertoires in COVID-19. Study background: Sites across the United States, Italy and Spain contributed samples from acute and convalescent COVID-19.

Measured with immunoSEQ multiplex PCR; TCRdb has only the in-frame clones, and not every one. The data contain about 130,000 clones, 84% of them singletons. The J segment lost 7 bases and the V segment lost 0 bases, leaving 5 bases of the junction unmatched. CDR1 is WSHSY and CDR2 is SAAADI in the germline V gene. CDR3 length equals 14 residues. The TCR originated in a woman aged 25 to 39 who had recovered from COVID-19. The sequencing sample was made of peripheral blood. The chain combines TRBV10-2 with TRBJ1-2, with 7 bases that match TRBD1. The CDR3 here is CASSESEGGPGYTF. CDR3 bases: TGCGCCAGCAGTGAGTCGGAAGGGGGCCCTGGCTACACCTTC.